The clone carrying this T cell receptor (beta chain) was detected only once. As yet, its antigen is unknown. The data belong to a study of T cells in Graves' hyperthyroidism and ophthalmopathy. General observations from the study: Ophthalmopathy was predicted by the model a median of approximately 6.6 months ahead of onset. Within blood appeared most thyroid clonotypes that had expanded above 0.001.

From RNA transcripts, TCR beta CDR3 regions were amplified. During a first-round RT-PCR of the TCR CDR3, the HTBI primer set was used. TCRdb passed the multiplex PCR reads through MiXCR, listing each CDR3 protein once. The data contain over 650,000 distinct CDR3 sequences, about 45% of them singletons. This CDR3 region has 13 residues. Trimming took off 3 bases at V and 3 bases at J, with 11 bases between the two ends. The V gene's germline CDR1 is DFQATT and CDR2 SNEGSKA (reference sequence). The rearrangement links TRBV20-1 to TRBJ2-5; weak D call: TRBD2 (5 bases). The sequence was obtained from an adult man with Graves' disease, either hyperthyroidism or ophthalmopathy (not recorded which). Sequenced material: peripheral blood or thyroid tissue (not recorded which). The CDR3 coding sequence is TGCAGTGCTAGCCGGTTCGGGGAAGAGACCCAGTACTTC. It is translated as CSASRFGEETQYF.